A selection of T cell receptor beta chains follows, all from one sample in a study of cytomegalovirus exposure and HLA in healthy donors. The table came from immunoSEQ multiplex PCR; TCRdb's copy has only in-frame clones and leaves some out. This table has about 60,000 clones, approximately 80% appearing once. The specimen was PBMCs. Source of these receptors: a woman between 40 and 50 years old in good health and CMV-seropositive. Both conserved end residues are part of each CDR3. A D gene is named only where the DNA matches it firmly. Rows give clone size only sometimes, using once, few, many, or a class for an expanded clone.

D gene	CDR3 length	clone size	J gene	V gene	CDR3 protein	CDR3 DNA
.	16	.	TRBJ2-7	TRBV7-9	CASSLDQSQPAYEQYF	TGTGCCAGCAGCTTAGACCAGTCACAGCCGGCATACGAGCAGTACTTC
TRBD2	16	few	TRBJ2-1	TRBV9	CASSAGASGGNNEQFF	TGTGCCAGCAGCGCGGGAGCTAGCGGGGGTAATAATGAGCAGTTCTTC
TRBD1	15	.	TRBJ1-2	TRBV6-5	CASSSTVGQIYGYTF	TGTGCCAGCAGTTCCACGGTGGGACAGATCTATGGCTACACCTTC
.	16	.	TRBJ1-2	TRBV7-2	CASSLKAATSGYGYTF	TGTGCCAGCAGCTTAAAGGCGGCAACGAGCGGCTATGGCTACACCTTC
.	16	.	TRBJ2-5	TRBV4-1	CASSHPQGDTQETQYF	TGCGCCAGCAGCCACCCACAGGGAGATACCCAAGAGACCCAGTACTTC
.	15	.	TRBJ2-5	TRBV9	CASSVLGGREETQYF	TGTGCCAGCAGCGTCCTAGGGGGTAGGGAGGAGACCCAGTACTTC
.	14	.	TRBJ1-2	TRBV7-3	CASSFGGIVGGYTF	TGTGCCAGCAGCTTCGGAGGCATCGTGGGTGGCTACACCTTC
.	14	.	TRBJ2-2	TRBV4-1	CASSQDRGSGELFF	TGCGCCAGCAGCCAAGATAGGGGGTCCGGGGAGCTGTTTTTT
.	12	.	TRBJ1-2	TRBV19	CASSMRARGYTF	TGTGCCAGTAGTATGAGGGCTCGGGGCTACACCTTC
.	15	.	TRBJ2-1	TRBV7-9	CASSLVGRSYNEQFF	TGTGCCAGCAGCTTAGTGGGCCGCTCCTACAATGAGCAGTTCTTC
.	15	.	TRBJ2-1	TRBV2	CASGWVYSGPYEQFF	TGTGCCAGCGGGTGGGTATATAGCGGTCCTTATGAGCAGTTCTTC
.	14	.	TRBJ1-3	TRBV11-2	CASSYSRTGNTIYF	TGTGCCAGCAGCTATTCGAGGACTGGAAACACCATATATTTT
.	18	.	TRBJ1-3	TRBV7-8	CASSLGLGWQHNGNTIYF	TGTGCCAGCAGCTTAGGACTAGGGTGGCAACATAACGGAAACACCATATATTTT
TRBD1	15	.	TRBJ2-3	TRBV30	CAWSKSGQGEDTQYF	TGTGCCTGGTCGAAGTCGGGACAGGGGGAGGATACGCAGTATTTT
.	13	.	TRBJ1-1	TRBV7-6	CASSFGQITEAFF	TGTGCCAGCAGCTTTGGACAGATCACTGAAGCTTTCTTT
.	15	.	TRBJ1-1	TRBV7-2	CASSLDSSSYTEAFF	TGTGCCAGCAGCTTAGACAGTTCTTCCTACACTGAAGCTTTCTTT
.	17	.	TRBJ1-4	TRBV11-2	CASSLGRGLSTNEKLFF	TGTGCCAGCAGCTTGGGGAGGGGTCTATCAACTAATGAAAAACTGTTTTTT
.	16	.	TRBJ2-3	TRBV9	CASSVGALSTGDTQYF	TGTGCCAGCAGCGTAGGGGCACTCTCTACCGGAGATACGCAGTATTTT
TRBD2	16	.	TRBJ2-3	TRBV6-1	CASSELAGWGTDTQYF	TGTGCCAGCAGTGAACTAGCGGGGTGGGGCACAGATACGCAGTATTTT
TRBD1	14	.	TRBJ1-4	TRBV6-5	CASTPTGGRKKLFF	TGTGCCAGCACCCCGACAGGGGGGAGAAAAAAACTGTTTTTT
.	13	.	TRBJ1-2	TRBV6-5	CASSGSGDTGYTF	TGTGCCAGCAGCGGGAGCGGAGACACGGGCTACACCTTC
.	14	.	TRBJ2-1	TRBV6-1	CASSGAQMHNEQFF	TGTGCCAGCAGTGGAGCCCAGATGCACAATGAGCAGTTCTTC
.	13	.	TRBJ2-2	TRBV7-9	CASSFGVPGELFF	TGTGCCAGCAGCTTTGGAGTTCCCGGGGAGCTGTTTTTT
.	13	few	TRBJ1-1	TRBV6-6	CASSQTGFTEAFF	TGTGCCAGCAGTCAGACAGGATTCACTGAAGCTTTCTTT
.	17	.	TRBJ1-1	TRBV4-2	CASSQGLEGRANTEAFF	TGTGCCAGCAGCCAAGGGCTGGAGGGCAGGGCGAACACTGAAGCTTTCTTT
TRBD1	17	.	TRBJ2-3	TRBV9	CASSVGHWDRELDTQYF	TGTGCCAGCAGCGTAGGACATTGGGACAGGGAATTGGATACGCAGTATTTT
.	15	.	TRBJ2-1	TRBV5-4	CASSLRGTSYNEQFF	TGTGCCAGCAGCTTGCGCGGGACGTCATACAATGAGCAGTTCTTC
.	15	.	TRBJ1-2	TRBV27	CASSNRGRGSYGYTF	TGTGCCAGCAGTAACCGGGGGAGGGGTTCTTATGGCTACACCTTC
.	16	.	TRBJ2-1	TRBV4-1	CASSLSASQEAHEQFF	TGCGCCAGCAGCCTAAGCGCTAGTCAAGAGGCCCATGAGCAGTTCTTC
.	15	.	TRBJ1-3	TRBV5-1	CASSNTWGEGNTIYF	TGCGCCAGCAGCAACACCTGGGGCGAGGGAAACACCATATATTTT
TRBD1	15	.	TRBJ2-3	TRBV25-1	CASSPQGGPTDTQYF	TGTGCCAGCTCACCACAGGGGGGACCCACAGATACGCAGTATTTT
.	17	once	TRBJ1-3	TRBV11-2	CASSSRRQVRSGNTIYF	TGTGCCAGCAGCTCAAGAAGACAGGTCCGCTCTGGAAACACCATATATTTT
TRBD1	11	.	TRBJ1-1	TRBV28	CASRRQGGDFF	TGTGCCAGCAGGCGACAGGGGGGCGATTTCTTT
.	11	.	TRBJ1-4	TRBV28	CASSLTRKLFF	TGTGCCAGCAGTTTGACTAGAAAACTGTTTTTT
TRBD1	14	.	TRBJ1-5	TRBV19	CAGHATGSAQPQHF	TGTGCCGGCCACGCGACAGGGAGCGCTCAGCCCCAGCATTTT
.	13	.	TRBJ1-1	TRBV6-5	CATSVGGNTEAFF	TGTGCCACCTCGGTGGGGGGGAACACTGAAGCTTTCTTT
.	14	.	TRBJ2-7	TRBV19	CASSMVGQTYEQYF	TGTGCCAGTAGTATGGTAGGACAAACCTACGAGCAGTACTTC
.	15	.	TRBJ1-3	TRBV6-5	CASSSPRGSGNTIYF	TGTGCCAGCAGTTCCCCCAGGGGATCCGGAAACACCATATATTTT
.	17	few	TRBJ2-6	TRBV7-7	CASSAGGPGPGANVLTF	TGTGCCAGCAGCGCCGGGGGGCCAGGGCCCGGGGCCAACGTCCTGACTTTC
TRBD1	15	once	TRBJ1-2	TRBV4-1	CASSPDRGLGYGYTF	TGCGCCAGCAGCCCTGACAGGGGATTGGGCTATGGCTACACCTTC
.	15	.	TRBJ2-5	TRBV15	CATSREGGGWETQYF	TGTGCCACCAGCAGAGAAGGCGGAGGGTGGGAGACCCAGTACTTC
TRBD2	15	.	TRBJ2-2	TRBV7-9	CASSGLAVDTGELFF	TGTGCCAGCTCAGGACTAGCGGTTGACACCGGGGAGCTGTTTTTT
TRBD1	13	few	TRBJ2-1	TRBV7-9	CATIRTGNNEQFF	TGTGCCACGATCAGGACAGGGAACAATGAGCAGTTCTTC
.	12	.	TRBJ2-5	TRBV5-8	CASNNRVVTQYF	TGTGCCAGCAACAACAGGGTCGTGACCCAGTACTTC
.	12	.	TRBJ2-3	TRBV18	CASSSASDTQYF	TGTGCCAGCTCATCGGCTAGCGATACGCAGTATTTT
TRBD1	18	.	TRBJ2-1	TRBV19	CASSPAPRGTGRTNEQFF	TGTGCCAGTAGTCCCGCCCCTAGGGGGACAGGGAGGACGAATGAGCAGTTCTTC
TRBD2	16	few	TRBJ2-3	TRBV2	CASSEPGLASPDTQYF	TGTGCCAGCAGTGAACCGGGACTAGCCTCGCCAGATACGCAGTATTTT
TRBD1	14	.	TRBJ1-1	TRBV6-1	CASSENRGRTEAFF	TGTGCCAGCAGTGAAAACAGGGGGCGAACTGAAGCTTTCTTT
.	16	.	TRBJ2-1	TRBV27	CASRTQQGRPYNEQFF	TGTGCCAGCAGAACTCAACAGGGGAGGCCTTACAATGAGCAGTTCTTC
TRBD1	13	.	TRBJ1-1	TRBV19	CASSTDRDTEAFF	TGTGCCAGTAGTACGGACAGGGACACTGAAGCTTTCTTT
.	11	few	TRBJ2-7	TRBV25-1	CASSETGEQYF	TGTGCCAGCAGTGAGACAGGCGAGCAGTACTTC